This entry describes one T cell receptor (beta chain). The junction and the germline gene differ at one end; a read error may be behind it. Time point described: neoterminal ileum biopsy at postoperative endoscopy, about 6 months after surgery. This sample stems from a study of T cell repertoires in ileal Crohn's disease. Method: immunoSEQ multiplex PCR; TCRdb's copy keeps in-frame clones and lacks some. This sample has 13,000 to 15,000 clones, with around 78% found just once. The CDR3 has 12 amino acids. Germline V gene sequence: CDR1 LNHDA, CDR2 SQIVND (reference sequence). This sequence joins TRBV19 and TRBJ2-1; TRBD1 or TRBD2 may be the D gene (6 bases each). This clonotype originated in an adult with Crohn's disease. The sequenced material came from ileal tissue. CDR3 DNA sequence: TGTGCCAGTAGTATAGGAGGGGGGCCTCGTATCTTC. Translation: CASSIGGGPRIF.